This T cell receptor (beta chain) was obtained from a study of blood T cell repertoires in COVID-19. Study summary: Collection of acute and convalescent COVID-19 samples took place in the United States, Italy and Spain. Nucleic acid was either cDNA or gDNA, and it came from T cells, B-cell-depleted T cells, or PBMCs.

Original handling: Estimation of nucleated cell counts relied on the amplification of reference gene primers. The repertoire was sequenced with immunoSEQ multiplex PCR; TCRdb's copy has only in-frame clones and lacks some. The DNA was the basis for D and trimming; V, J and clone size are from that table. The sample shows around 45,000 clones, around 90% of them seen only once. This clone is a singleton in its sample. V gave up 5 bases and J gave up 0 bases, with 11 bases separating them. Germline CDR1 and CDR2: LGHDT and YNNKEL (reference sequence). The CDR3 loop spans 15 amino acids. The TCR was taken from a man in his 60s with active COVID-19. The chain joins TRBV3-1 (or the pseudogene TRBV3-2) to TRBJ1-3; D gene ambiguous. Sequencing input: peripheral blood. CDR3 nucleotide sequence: TGTGCCAGCAGCAACGACTGGAACTCTGGAAACACCATATATTTT. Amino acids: CASSNDWNSGNTIYF.